Each of the 6 T cell receptor beta chains below was sequenced from the same sample in a study of shared T cell receptors in the human thymus. Using immunoSEQ multiplex PCR, the repertoire was profiled, and TCRdb retains in-frame clones only, with some absent. In the table there are about 660,000 clones, approximately 89% of which are singletons. The sample also formed part of further work on human thymus T cells.

Sequenced material: thymocytes. All receptors derive from a boy under two years old with a congenital heart defect.

The CDR3 here is CASSQHRTVEGDYGYTF. CDR3 nucleotide sequence: TGCGCCAGCAGCCAACACCGGACAGTTGAGGGGGACTATGGCTACACCTTC. V and J are TRBV4-3 and TRBJ1-2; possible D gene TRBD1, 6 bases. V lost 2 bases and J 3 bases, leaving 19 bases between the germline ends. The length of the CDR3 is 17 residues. Germline CDR1 is LGHNA and CDR2 is YSLEER.

The chain uses TRBV19 and TRBJ1-2; 11 positions agree with TRBD1. The CDR3 has 15 amino acids. CDR1 and CDR2 (germline): LNHDA, SQIVND (reference sequence). The V gene end was trimmed by 5 bases and the J gene end by 2 bases; junction bases not matched to a gene: 4. The CDR3 reads CASSYRDRGNYGYTF. The CDR3 coding sequence is TGTGCCAGTAGTTACCGGGACAGGGGGAACTATGGCTACACCTTC.

The chain employs TRBV27 and TRBJ2-7; possible D gene TRBD2, 5 bases. The CDR3 covers 14 residues. Germline loops: CDR1 MNHEY, CDR2 SMNVEV (reference sequence). Trimming stripped 10 bases from V and 2 bases from J, with 18 bases between. The CDR3 bases are TGTGCCACCCACAGTAGTACGGGAACCTACGAGCAGTACTTC. Translated: CATHSSTGTYEQYF.

The J gene is TRBJ2-1, the V gene TRBV30; D remains unclear. The germline gives CDR1 GTSNPN, CDR2 SVGIG (reference sequence). The V end was cut by 5 bases, the J end by 5 bases, with 4 bases between. The CDR3 is made up of 10 amino acids. CDR3 bases: TGTGCCTGGCAGGACAATGAGCAGTTCTTC. Translating gives CAWQDNEQFF.

The rearrangement links TRBV4-1 to TRBJ2-1; the D gene is possibly TRBD1 (6 bases). In germline, CDR1 is MGHRA, CDR2 YSYEKL. CDR3 size: 15 residues. V was shortened by 3 bases and J by 5 bases, with 14 bases between the two germline ends. CDR3 sequence (DNA): TGCGCCAGCAGCCATCACCGGGACATCCACAATGAGCAGTTCTTC. It translates to CASSHHRDIHNEQFF.

This clone was counted a few times. The V call is TRBV28, the J call TRBJ2-7; maybe TRBD1 (5 bases). Germline CDR1 and CDR2: MDHEN and SYDVKM. This CDR3 has 15 amino acids. Trimming took off 2 bases at V and 5 bases at J, with 16 bases between the two ends. The CDR3 nucleotides are TGTGCCAGCAGTTTACCCCCGCCGACAGTTAACGAGCAGTACTTC. It translates to CASSLPPPTVNEQYF.